Presented here are 19 T cell receptor beta chains from one specimen sequenced in a study of Ad26.COV2.S vaccination and SARS-CoV-2 variants. Repertoires were generated with immunoSEQ multiplex PCR, while TCRdb's copy carries only in-frame clones and drops some. The top ten hold roughly 1.5% of the sample, which has roughly 680,000 clones, more than 80% seen once. Regarding treatment: some 19 received Ad26.COV2.S at low or high dose, single or two shots; a few received placebo; per-sample allocation not given. The study sampled participants on day 63 after the first vaccine or placebo injection. Sequences were derived from peripheral blood, sampled in a trial of Ad26.COV2.S vaccine versus placebo. These receptors originate from a person between 18 and 59 years old who received the Ad26.COV2.S COVID-19 vaccine or a placebo.

The chain uses TRBV7-9 and TRBJ2-1; no clear D gene. Germline CDR1 reads SEHNR; CDR2 reads FQNEAQ (reference sequence). The CDR3 is 15 amino acids. With 5 bases removed from V and 0 bases from J, the gap between germline ends came to 11 bases. The CDR3 loop reads CASSGQVSSYNEQFF. The CDR3, as DNA: TGTGCCAGCAGCGGCCAGGTTAGCTCCTACAATGAGCAGTTCTTC.

The gene calls are TRBV19 and TRBJ1-3, with D tentatively TRBD1 (6 bases). Trimming shortened V by 5 bases and J by 4 bases, and 12 bases separated the two germline ends. The CDR3 contains 14 residues. Per germline, CDR1 LNHDA and CDR2 SQIVND (reference sequence). CDR3: CASSLTGDGNTIYF. The CDR3, as DNA: TGTGCCAGTAGTTTGACAGGCGACGGAAACACCATATATTTT.

This chain joins TRBV18 and TRBJ2-2; D uncertain. The germline V and J ends were trimmed by 4 bases and 5 bases, with 8 bases remaining between them. Germline lookup yields CDR1 KGHSH and CDR2 LQKENI. The CDR3 has 13 amino acids. The CDR3: CASSLETTGELFF. The CDR3 region has the DNA TGTGCCAGCTCACTAGAGACTACCGGGGAGCTGTTTTTT.

The rearrangement links TRBV29-1 to TRBJ2-1; 8 bases map to TRBD2. From germline, CDR1 is SQVTM and CDR2 ANQGSEA. This CDR3 is 14 amino acids long. J lost 9 bases, V lost 5 bases, and 12 bases had no gene match. For the CDR3, the DNA is TGCAGCGTTCTGGGACTAGTCCGCGTCCCTGAGCAGTTCTTC. Amino acids: CSVLGLVRVPEQFF.

The rearrangement uses TRBV18 and TRBJ2-7, with 7 bases lining up with TRBD2. The CDR3 extends over 17 amino acids. Germline V lookup: CDR1 KGHSH, CDR2 LQKENI. V lost 2 bases and J lost 1; bases outside the gene matches: 11. CDR3 in amino acids: CASSPYMERGPSYEQYF. The CDR3, as DNA: TGTGCCAGCTCACCATACATGGAGCGGGGCCCTTCCTACGAGCAGTACTTC.

This clone was observed a single time. The chain carries TRBV6-5 and TRBJ2-1; 8 bases are shared with TRBD1. V lost 8 bases and J lost 4; bases outside the gene matches: 10. The CDR3 is made up of 15 amino acids. From germline, CDR1 is MNHEY and CDR2 SVGAGI. CDR3 nucleotides: TGTGCCAGCCAGGGTACAGGGGGGTCGTACAATGAGCAGTTCTTC. Amino acids: CASQGTGGSYNEQFF.

The CDR3 protein is CASSLNSGELFF. The CDR3 DNA is TGTGCCAGCAGTTTAAATTCCGGGGAGCTGTTTTTT. This chain uses TRBV12-3 or TRBV12-4 with TRBJ2-2, with no clear D. CDR3 length equals 12 residues. Deletions cut 2 bases from V and 6 bases from J, with 4 bases between.

The sample holds one count of this clone. The chain links TRBV30 to TRBJ1-5, with D possibly being TRBD1 (5 bases). The V and J ends lost 3 bases and 5 bases respectively, with 11 bases between them. Germline CDR1 reads GTSNPN; CDR2 reads SVGIG (reference sequence). The CDR3 spans 13 residues. This chain's CDR3 is CAWRTQGDQPQHF. In DNA form, the CDR3 reads TGTGCCTGGAGGACGCAGGGCGATCAGCCCCAGCATTTT.

CDR3 sequence: CASSLASEQYF. The CDR3 DNA sequence: TGTGCCAGCAGCCTGGCCTCCGAGCAGTACTTC. The chain has TRBV3-1 (or the pseudogene TRBV3-2) and TRBJ2-7; D is uncertain. This CDR3 comprises 11 residues. V was clipped by 4 bases and J by 6 bases, with 7 bases between them. The germline CDR1 and CDR2 sequences are LGHDT and YNNKEL (reference sequence).

This CDR3 is CASSFGGLTDTQYF. Here the CDR3 DNA reads TGTGCCAGCAGCTTTGGGGGCCTCACAGATACGCAGTATTTT. J is TRBJ2-3 and V is TRBV5-4; D is perhaps TRBD1 (6 bases). V lost 2 bases, J lost 2 bases, and 9 bases lay in between. The CDR3 is 14 residues long. Germline V gene data show CDR1 as SGHNT and CDR2 as YYREEE (reference sequence).

This sequence joins TRBV7-6 and TRBJ2-5, with no clear D. This CDR3 spans 15 amino acids. The V end lost 4 bases, the J end lost 2 bases, and 14 bases lay between the germline ends. Germline CDR1 reads SGHVS; CDR2 reads FNYEAQ. DNA of the CDR3: TGTGCCAGCAGCTCCGGGCCGTCGACTCAAGAGACCCAGTACTTC. Residues: CASSSGPSTQETQYF.

Comment on this clone: In the same sample, other DNA sequences code for this CDR3. The chain combines TRBV18 with TRBJ1-1; D unclear. With 3 bases removed from V and 0 bases from J, the gap between germline ends came to 8 bases. This CDR3 comprises 14 residues. Germline CDR1 reads KGHSH; CDR2 reads LQKENI. The CDR3 nucleotides read TGTGCCAGCTCACCGCGGGAGTTGAACACTGAAGCTTTCTTT. Residues: CASSPRELNTEAFF.

The chain couples TRBV28 to TRBJ2-5, with 11 bases lining up with TRBD2. The CDR3 covers 20 residues. J was trimmed by 1 base and V by 2 bases; bases with no gene match: 15. From germline, CDR1 is MDHEN and CDR2 SYDVKM. The CDR3 nucleotides read TGTGCCAGCAGTTTACCCCCAGCCTATCCGGGACTAGCGGTCCAAGAGACCCAGTACTTC. It yields the protein CASSLPPAYPGLAVQETQYF.

J is TRBJ1-2 and V is TRBV7-8; D gene ambiguous. Germline CDR1 and CDR2: SGHVS and FQNEAQ. The length of the CDR3 is 14 residues. With 0 bases removed from V and 2 bases from J, the gap between germline ends came to 7 bases. CDR3 in amino acids: CASSLAGLNYGYTF. The CDR3 bases are TGTGCCAGCAGCTTAGCAGGCCTAAACTATGGCTACACCTTC.

The V gene is TRBV23-1, the J gene TRBJ1-5; tentative D call: TRBD1 (6 bases). TRBV23-1 is an open reading frame whose function is uncertain. V shed 4 bases and J shed 6 bases, with 16 bases lying between them. The CDR3 has 15 residues. The CDR3 DNA sequence: TGCGCCAGCAGTCTACGTCAGGGGATGCGTCAGCCCCAGCATTTT. Amino acid sequence: CASSLRQGMRQPQHF.

This clone was seen only once. The chain employs TRBV3-1 (or the pseudogene TRBV3-2) and TRBJ2-5, with D perhaps matching TRBD2 (6 bases). V lost 0 bases to trimming and J lost 5 bases, with 19 bases between them. The CDR3 runs to 17 residues. The V gene's germline CDR1 is LGHDT and CDR2 YNNKEL (reference sequence). DNA of the CDR3: TGTGCCAGCAGCCAAGAGGAGGGGACCATAACCAGGGAGACCCAGTACTTC. Its translation is CASSQEEGTITRETQYF.

The chain links TRBV7-2 to TRBJ2-2; D unresolved. V was shortened by 2 bases and J by 2 bases, with 12 bases between the two germline ends. Germline CDR1 and CDR2: SGHTA and FQGNSA. The CDR3 sequence is 16 residues long. The CDR3, as DNA: TGTGCCAGCAGCTTATTACTTGCTATAAACACCGGGGAGCTGTTTTTT. As protein: CASSLLLAINTGELFF.

The V and J genes are TRBV2 and TRBJ2-4; the match to TRBD2 covers 10 bases. The CDR3 covers 14 residues. Germline assignment: CDR1 SNHLY and CDR2 FYNNEI. V shed 4 bases, J shed 7 bases, and the junction held 4 bases outside the gene matches. CDR3 loop: CASSASSGSNIQYF. The CDR3 bases are TGTGCCAGCAGTGCCTCTAGCGGGAGTAACATTCAGTACTTC.

The chain combines TRBV6-5 with TRBJ1-3, with TRBD1 as a possible D gene (6 bases). Per the germline V gene, CDR1 is MNHEY and CDR2 is SVGAGI. The V and J ends lost 2 bases and 0 bases respectively, with 8 bases between them. The CDR3 spans 15 residues. The CDR3 protein is CASSYRGSSGNTIYF. The CDR3 DNA sequence: TGTGCCAGCAGTTACAGGGGGAGCTCTGGAAACACCATATATTTT.